The T cell receptor beta chain under discussion was sequenced for a study of identical twins. V trimming: 7 bases; J trimming: 3 bases; junction bases outside the gene matches: 8. Germline-derived CDR1 and CDR2 are DFQATT and SNEGSKA (reference sequence). The CDR3 length is 13 residues. This clonotype was counted ten times or more. Its antigen is still unknown. General observations from the study: Within beta out-of-frame sequences, the excess sharing observed between twins was weaker. Memory repertoires showed no such pattern, whereas abundant cord blood beta clonotypes carried fewer insertions. Some out-of-frame alpha sequences were shared by twins, and these showed excess low generation probability.

MiXCR, applied by TCRdb to the 5' RACE reads, yields one record per CDR3 protein. The sample has around 140,000 distinct CDR3 sequences, 3.5% seen once. The clonotype comes from a young man in good health. This chain connects TRBV20-1 to TRBJ1-1, with TRBD1 matching 7 bases. Material for sequencing was memory T cells sorted from blood. The DNA for the CDR3 is TGCAGTGGGATCAGGGGGGGCTACACTGAAGCTTTCTTT. It translates to CSGIRGGYTEAFF.